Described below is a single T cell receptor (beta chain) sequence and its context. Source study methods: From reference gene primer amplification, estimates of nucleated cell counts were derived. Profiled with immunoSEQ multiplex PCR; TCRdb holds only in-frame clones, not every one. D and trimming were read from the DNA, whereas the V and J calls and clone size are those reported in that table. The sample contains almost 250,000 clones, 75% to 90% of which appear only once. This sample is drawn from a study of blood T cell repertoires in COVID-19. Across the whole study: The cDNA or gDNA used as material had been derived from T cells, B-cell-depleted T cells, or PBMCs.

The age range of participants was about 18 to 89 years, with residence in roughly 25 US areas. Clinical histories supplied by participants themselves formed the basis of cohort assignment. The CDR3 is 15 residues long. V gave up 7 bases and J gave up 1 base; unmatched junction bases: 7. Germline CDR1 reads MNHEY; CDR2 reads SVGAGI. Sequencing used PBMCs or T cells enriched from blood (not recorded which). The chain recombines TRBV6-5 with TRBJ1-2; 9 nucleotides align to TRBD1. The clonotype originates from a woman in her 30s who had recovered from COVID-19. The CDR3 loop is CASTTGGQGNYGYTF. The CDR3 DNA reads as TGTGCCAGCACCACGGGGGGACAGGGTAACTATGGCTACACCTTC.